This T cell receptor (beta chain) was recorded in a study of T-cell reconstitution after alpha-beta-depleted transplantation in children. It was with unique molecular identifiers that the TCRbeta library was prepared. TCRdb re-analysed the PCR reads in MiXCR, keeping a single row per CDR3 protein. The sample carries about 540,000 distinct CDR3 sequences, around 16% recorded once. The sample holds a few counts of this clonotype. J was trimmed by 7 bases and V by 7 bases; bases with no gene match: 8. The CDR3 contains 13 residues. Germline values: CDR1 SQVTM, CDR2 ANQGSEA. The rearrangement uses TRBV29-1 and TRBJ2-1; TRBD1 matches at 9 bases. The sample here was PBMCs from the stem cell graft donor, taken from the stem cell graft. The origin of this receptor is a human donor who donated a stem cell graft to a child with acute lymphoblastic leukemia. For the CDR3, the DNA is TGCAGCGAGGGACAGGGAGGGAAAAATGAGCAGTTCTTC. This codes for CSEGQGGKNEQFF.